The text below deals with one T cell receptor (beta chain). Antigen unknown. This specimen belongs to a study of cytomegalovirus exposure and HLA in healthy donors. CDR1 is MNHEY, CDR2 SVGAGI, per germline. The CDR3 sequence is 11 residues long. The V end was cut by 3 bases, the J end by 6 bases, with 5 bases between. Findings and limits, study-wide: In a later analysis, at a false discovery rate of 0.05, roughly 18,000 TCR beta sequences were associated with HLA alleles.

PCR used 60 Vbeta primers and 13 Jbeta primers. Profiling relied on immunoSEQ multiplex PCR, and the TCRdb table lists in-frame clones only, not all of them. The table has more than 130,000 clones, about 82% seen once. The sequenced sample was PBMCs. The J gene is TRBJ1-1, the V gene TRBV6-5, with D uncertain. The TCR was taken from a man younger than 40 in good health and CMV-seronegative. CDR3 residues: CASSYQAEAFF. Here the CDR3 DNA reads TGTGCCAGCAGTTATCAGGCTGAAGCTTTCTTT.